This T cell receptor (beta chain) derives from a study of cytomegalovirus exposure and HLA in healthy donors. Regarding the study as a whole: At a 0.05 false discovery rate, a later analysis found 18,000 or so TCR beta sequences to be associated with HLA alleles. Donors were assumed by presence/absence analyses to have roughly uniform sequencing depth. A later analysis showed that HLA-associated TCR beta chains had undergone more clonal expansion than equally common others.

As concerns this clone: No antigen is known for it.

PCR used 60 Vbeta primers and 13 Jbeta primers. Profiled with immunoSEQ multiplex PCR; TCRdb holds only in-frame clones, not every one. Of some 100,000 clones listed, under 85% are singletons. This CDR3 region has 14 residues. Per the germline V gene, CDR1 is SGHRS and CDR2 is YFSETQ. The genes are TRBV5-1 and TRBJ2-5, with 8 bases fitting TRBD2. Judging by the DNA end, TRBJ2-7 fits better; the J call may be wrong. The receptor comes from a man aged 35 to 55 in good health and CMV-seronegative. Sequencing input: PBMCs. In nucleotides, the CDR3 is TGCGCCAGCAGCTTGGCCGGGGGGGCCGACGAGCAGTACTTC. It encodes CASSLAGGADEQYF.